Listed here are 28 T cell receptor beta chains from one sample, sequenced in a study of blood T cell repertoires in COVID-19. Generated by immunoSEQ multiplex PCR, the TCRdb table keeps only in-frame clones and is missing some. Of about 240,000 clones listed, more than 75% were seen once; the top ten hold about 3.5%. The sample consisted of PBMCs or T cells enriched from blood (not recorded which). Every receptor here comes from a middle-aged woman with acute COVID-19.

This chain connects TRBV19 to TRBJ1-2; D unresolved. CDR3 size: 13 residues. V lost 5 bases and J 4 bases, leaving 11 bases between the germline ends. The germline CDR1 and CDR2 sequences are LNHDA and SQIVND (reference sequence). The CDR3 region is CASSPMVGYGYTF. The CDR3 region has the DNA TGTGCCAGTAGTCCAATGGTCGGCTATGGCTACACCTTC.

This chain's CDR3 is CASRTRTGLNSPLHF. In DNA form, the CDR3 reads TGCGCCAGCAGGACAAGGACAGGGCTTAATTCACCCCTCCACTTT. The rearrangement links TRBV5-1 to TRBJ1-6, with 8 bases that match TRBD1. The V gene end was trimmed by 5 bases and the J gene end by 6 bases; junction bases not matched to a gene: 7. Germline V gene lookup returns CDR1 SGHRS and CDR2 YFSETQ. The CDR3 contains 15 residues.

The rearrangement links TRBV14 to TRBJ1-1; D is unresolved. Looked up from germline, CDR1 is SGHDN and CDR2 is FVKESK. This CDR3 is 13 amino acids long. Trimming removed 4 bases at V and 6 bases at J, with 12 bases between. CDR3 protein: CASSPQRGSEAFF. CDR3 sequence (DNA): TGTGCCAGCAGCCCTCAACGGGGATCTGAAGCTTTCTTT.

The rearrangement links TRBV10-1 to TRBJ2-3, with D perhaps TRBD2 (6 bases). CDR1 is WNHNN, CDR2 SYGVQD, per germline (reference sequence). Deletions cut 3 bases from V and 4 bases from J, with 11 bases between. This CDR3 is 14 amino acids long. For the CDR3, the DNA is TGCGCCAGCAGTGATGGTGGAGGGGCAGATACGCAGTATTTT. Residues: CASSDGGGADTQYF.

The chain links TRBV20-1 to TRBJ2-1, with D unresolved. V was shortened by 3 bases and J by 7 bases, with 7 bases between the two germline ends. Germline CDR1 DFQATT, CDR2 SNEGSKA (reference sequence). The CDR3 is 11 amino acids. The CDR3 bases are TGCAGTGCTAGCAAACTGAATGAGCAGTTCTTC. It specifies CSASKLNEQFF.

The chain combines TRBV19 with TRBJ2-1, with D unclear. The V gene lost 3 bases and the J gene lost 5 bases, with 8 bases spanning the gap. The CDR3 sequence is 13 residues long. The V gene's germline CDR1 is LNHDA and CDR2 SQIVND (reference sequence). The CDR3, as DNA: TGTGCCAGTAGTATCTCACAAAACAATGAGCAGTTCTTC. Translation: CASSISQNNEQFF.

This clone appeared a few times. The chain has TRBV15 and TRBJ2-3; D gene unclear. CDR1 LNHNV and CDR2 YYDKDF come from the germline V gene (reference sequence). The CDR3 consists of 13 residues. With 0 bases removed from V and 4 bases from J, the gap between germline ends came to 5 bases. The CDR3 nucleotides read TGTGCCACCAGCAGAGATTCGTCAGATACGCAGTATTTT. Translated, it gives CATSRDSSDTQYF.

This sequence joins TRBV11-3 and TRBJ1-1, with 8 nucleotides matching TRBD1. The CDR3 is made up of 14 amino acids. CDR1 SGHNT and CDR2 YENEEA come from the germline V gene. V trimming: 5 bases; J trimming: 7 bases; junction bases outside the gene matches: 9. The CDR3 loop reads CASSPRQGYFEAFF. The CDR3 region has the DNA TGTGCCAGCAGCCCGAGACAGGGGTATTTTGAAGCTTTCTTT.

The chain employs TRBV11-3 and TRBJ2-1, with 7 bases aligning to TRBD2. CDR3 size: 14 residues. Looked up from germline, CDR1 is SGHNT and CDR2 is YENEEA. V shed 3 bases and J 4 bases; nucleotides not matched to a gene: 3. CDR3: CASSFQREYNEQFF. The CDR3 DNA sequence: TGTGCCAGCAGCTTTCAGCGGGAATACAATGAGCAGTTCTTC.

This sequence joins TRBV10-2 and TRBJ1-5; weak D call: TRBD1 (6 bases). V shed 7 bases and J shed 5 bases, with 18 bases lying between them. Germline values: CDR1 WSHSY, CDR2 SAAADI. CDR3 length equals 15 residues. The CDR3 spells CASTQGLVMDQPQHF. The CDR3 region has the DNA TGCGCCAGCACGCAGGGGCTGGTTATGGATCAGCCCCAGCATTTT.

The chain employs TRBV27 and TRBJ1-6, with 11 bases that match TRBD1. Germline loops: CDR1 MNHEY, CDR2 SMNVEV (reference sequence). The CDR3 is 14 amino acids. Germline trimming cut 5 bases from V and 9 bases from J; bases unmatched to any gene: 3. DNA of the CDR3: TGTGCCAGCAGTCTCGGACAGGGGGCTTCACCCCTCCACTTT. Protein sequence: CASSLGQGASPLHF.

Of note for this clone: It may be a read error: a sequence one base away is much more abundant. V gene TRBV25-1 combines with J gene TRBJ2-1; D is uncertain. V dropped 4 bases and J dropped 0 bases, with 4 bases sitting between them. CDR1 and CDR2 (germline): MGHDK, SYGVNS. The CDR3 covers 13 residues. CDR3 amino acids: CASSGSSYNEQFF. For the CDR3, the DNA is TGTGCCAGCAGTGGGAGCTCCTACAATGAGCAGTTCTTC. Variable domain in full (rest from reference TRBV25-1 and TRBJ2-1): EADIYQTPRYLVIGTGKKITLECSQTMGHDKMYWYQQDPGMELHLIHYSYGVNSTEKGDLSSESTVSRIRTEHFPLTLESARPSHTSQYLCASSGSSYNEQFFGPGTRLTVL.

The J gene is TRBJ1-2, the V gene TRBV27, with D tentatively TRBD1 (6 bases). CDR3 length: 14 amino acids. Germline V gene sequence: CDR1 MNHEY, CDR2 SMNVEV (reference sequence). Trimming removed 5 bases from V and 5 bases from J, with 15 bases in between. The CDR3 sequence is CASSPRGSIYGYTF. The CDR3 coding sequence is TGTGCCAGCAGTCCAAGGGGGAGCATATATGGCTACACCTTC.

The chain couples TRBV3-1 (or the pseudogene TRBV3-2) to TRBJ1-4; TRBD1 might be the D (5 bases). Germline assignment: CDR1 LGHDT and CDR2 YNNKEL (reference sequence). The CDR3 has 15 amino acids. V lost 3 bases to trimming and J lost 8 bases, with 16 bases between them. CDR3 loop: CASSQQQVGNEKLFF. DNA of the CDR3: TGTGCCAGCAGCCAGCAACAGGTGGGAAACGAAAAACTGTTTTTT.

The V gene is TRBV5-1, the J gene TRBJ2-1; 9 bases fit TRBD2. CDR3 size: 21 residues. J gave up 4 bases and V 4 bases, and 24 bases lay outside the gene matches. From germline, CDR1 is SGHRS and CDR2 YFSETQ. The CDR3 reads CASSKIPQTGRRLAGYNEQFF. As DNA, the CDR3 is TGCGCCAGCAGCAAAATACCCCAGACAGGGAGGAGGCTAGCGGGGTACAATGAGCAGTTCTTC.

The gene calls are TRBV7-6 and TRBJ2-1; 9 bases agree with TRBD2. Germline-derived CDR1 and CDR2 are SGHVS and FNYEAQ. The CDR3 has 14 residues. Unmatched junction bases numbered 0, after V lost 1 base and J lost 5 bases. The CDR3 region is CASSLGLADNEQFF. CDR3 DNA: TGTGCCAGCAGCTTAGGACTAGCGGACAATGAGCAGTTCTTC.

The rearrangement links TRBV11-3 to TRBJ2-2; perhaps TRBD1 as D (5 bases). V lost 4 bases to trimming and J lost 5 bases, with 11 bases between them. This CDR3 is built from 14 residues. Germline V gives CDR1 SGHNT, CDR2 YENEEA. In DNA, the CDR3 is TGTGCCAGCAGCTGGGGTAGGGGTACCGGGGAGCTGTTTTTT. Protein: CASSWGRGTGELFF.

The chain carries TRBV12-3 or TRBV12-4 and TRBJ2-2; TRBD1 might be the D (5 bases). The V gene lost 7 bases and the J gene lost 5 bases, with 11 bases spanning the gap. The CDR3 sequence is 13 residues long. The DNA of the CDR3 is TGTGCCAGCACCTTTACAGGAACCGGGGAGCTGTTTTTT. Translating gives CASTFTGTGELFF.

The chain links TRBV11-2 to TRBJ2-7, with unresolved D. V lost 2 bases, J lost 0 bases, and 5 bases lay in between. The CDR3 is made up of 13 amino acids. Germline CDR1 and CDR2: SGHAT and FQNNGV. Here the CDR3 DNA reads TGTGCCAGCAGCTTACAGCGCTCCTACGAGCAGTACTTC. This encodes CASSLQRSYEQYF.

The chain carries TRBV18 and TRBJ2-5; 7 bases line up with TRBD2. The CDR3 runs to 14 residues. The V segment lost 2 bases and the J segment 1 base; nucleotides outside the gene matches: 1. Per the germline V gene, CDR1 is KGHSH and CDR2 is LQKENI. This CDR3 is CASSPTSVQETQYF. CDR3 DNA: TGTGCCAGCTCACCAACTAGCGTCCAAGAGACCCAGTACTTC.

The chain links TRBV5-1 to TRBJ2-2, with 8 bases lining up with TRBD2. This CDR3 is 15 amino acids long. V was clipped by 5 bases and J by 5 bases; unmatched bases: 8. The germline V gene has CDR1 SGHRS and CDR2 YFSETQ. The CDR3 DNA reads TGCGCCAGCAGTAATCTAGCGGGTGGTACCGGGGAGCTGTTTTTT. Translated: CASSNLAGGTGELFF.

J is TRBJ2-1 and V is TRBV5-4, with TRBD2 identical over 8 bases. Germline loops: CDR1 SGHNT, CDR2 YYREEE (reference sequence). V lost 3 bases, J lost 9 bases, and 5 bases stayed unmatched. The CDR3 is made up of 13 amino acids. CDR3 in amino acids: CASSSGGVAEQFF. CDR3 DNA: TGTGCCAGCAGCTCGGGGGGGGTCGCTGAGCAGTTCTTC.

V and J are TRBV19 and TRBJ1-6; D may be TRBD1 (5 bases). V was clipped by 5 bases and J by 6 bases, with 20 bases between them. This CDR3 comprises 17 residues. Per the germline V gene, CDR1 is LNHDA and CDR2 is SQIVND (reference sequence). The CDR3 region is CASSRRPQGLVNSPLHF. The CDR3, as DNA: TGTGCCAGTAGTCGCCGTCCGCAGGGACTTGTTAATTCACCCCTCCACTTT. The full variable domain, its missing parts supplied by reference TRBV19 and TRBJ1-6, is DGGITQSPKYLFRKEGQNVTLSCEQNLNHDAMYWYRQDPGQGLRLIYYSQIVNDFQKGDIAEGYSVSREKKESFPLTVTSAQKNPTAFYLCASSRRPQGLVNSPLHFGNGTRLTVT.

The chain carries TRBV6-5 and TRBJ2-7; D is perhaps TRBD1 (6 bases). The CDR3 has 13 amino acids. V was clipped by 8 bases and J by 3 bases, with 14 bases between them. CDR1 and CDR2 (germline): MNHEY, SVGAGI. CDR3 region: CASGRRDNYEQYF. The DNA for the CDR3 is TGTGCCAGCGGAAGACGGGACAACTACGAGCAGTACTTC.

The V gene is TRBV10-1, the J gene TRBJ2-3; 7 bases are a match to TRBD1. The V and J ends lost 8 bases and 2 bases, in that order; junction bases with no gene match: 7. This CDR3 has 14 amino acids. From germline, CDR1 is WNHNN and CDR2 SYGVQD (reference sequence). The CDR3 sequence: CASSDRAYTDTQYF. As DNA, the CDR3 is TGCGCCAGCTCCGACAGGGCCTACACAGATACGCAGTATTTT.

The chain employs TRBV19 and TRBJ2-3; 7 nucleotides line up with TRBD2. CDR3 length: 14 residues. Germline values: CDR1 LNHDA, CDR2 SQIVND (reference sequence). With 5 bases clipped from V and 3 bases from J, the junction kept 5 bases outside the gene matches. The CDR3 DNA reads as TGTGCCAGTAGTTTCCAGCGGGAAACAGATACGCAGTATTTT. Protein product: CASSFQRETDTQYF.

This clone was detected once. The chain uses TRBV25-1 and TRBJ2-1; tentatively, D is TRBD1 (6 bases). CDR1 is MGHDK and CDR2 is SYGVNS in the germline V gene. The length of the CDR3 is 14 residues. V was clipped by 4 bases and J by 8 bases, with 15 bases between them. The CDR3 coding sequence is TGTGCCAGCAGTGGGGGTGGGGGCGTTTATGAGCAGTTCTTC. The encoded protein is CASSGGGGVYEQFF.

The rearrangement links TRBV18 to TRBJ2-5; a weak D match, TRBD1 (5 bases). V was cut by 4 bases and J by 5 bases, with 11 bases left in between. This CDR3 has 13 amino acids. From germline, CDR1 is KGHSH and CDR2 LQKENI. The CDR3 loop reads CASSQGVVETQYF. CDR3 coding DNA: TGTGCCAGCTCACAAGGGGTCGTGGAGACCCAGTACTTC.